This T cell receptor (beta chain) was identified during a study of blood T cell repertoires in COVID-19. On the study more broadly: Sample material is recorded as cDNA or gDNA derived from T cells, B-cell-depleted T cells, or PBMCs.

The V end was cut by 3 bases, the J end by 1 base, with 6 bases between. The CDR3 has 13 amino acids. The germline CDR1 and CDR2 sequences are SNHLY and FYNNEI. The authors' processing: By means of reference gene primer amplification, nucleated cell counts were estimated. TCRdb's copy holds only in-frame clones and misses some; the assay was immunoSEQ multiplex PCR. From that table come the V and J calls and clone size; the DNA was used to work out D and trimming. The sample shows roughly 100,000 clones, about four fifths of them seen only once. The sample comprised peripheral blood. This TCR was sampled from an older woman with acute or convalescent COVID-19. The chain carries TRBV2 and TRBJ1-1, with D perhaps TRBD1 (5 bases). The CDR3 DNA follows: TGTGCCAGCAGTGACAGGGCGAACACTGAAGCTTTCTTT. The encoded protein is CASSDRANTEAFF.